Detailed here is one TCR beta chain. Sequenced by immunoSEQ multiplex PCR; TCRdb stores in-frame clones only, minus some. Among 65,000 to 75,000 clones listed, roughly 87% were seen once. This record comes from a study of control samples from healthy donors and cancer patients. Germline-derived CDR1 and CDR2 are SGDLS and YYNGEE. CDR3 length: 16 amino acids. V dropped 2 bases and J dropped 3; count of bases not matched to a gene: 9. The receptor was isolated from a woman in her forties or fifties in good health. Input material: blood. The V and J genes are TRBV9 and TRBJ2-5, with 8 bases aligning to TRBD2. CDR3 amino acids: CASSVEPFSGEETQYF. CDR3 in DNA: TGTGCCAGCAGCGTCGAGCCCTTTAGCGGGGAAGAGACCCAGTACTTC. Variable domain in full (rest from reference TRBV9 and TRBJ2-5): DSGVTQTPKHLITATGQRVTLRCSPRSGDLSVYWYQQSLDQGLQFLIQYYNGEERAKGNILERFSAQQFPDLHSELNLSSLELGDSALYFCASSVEPFSGEETQYFGPGTRLLVL.